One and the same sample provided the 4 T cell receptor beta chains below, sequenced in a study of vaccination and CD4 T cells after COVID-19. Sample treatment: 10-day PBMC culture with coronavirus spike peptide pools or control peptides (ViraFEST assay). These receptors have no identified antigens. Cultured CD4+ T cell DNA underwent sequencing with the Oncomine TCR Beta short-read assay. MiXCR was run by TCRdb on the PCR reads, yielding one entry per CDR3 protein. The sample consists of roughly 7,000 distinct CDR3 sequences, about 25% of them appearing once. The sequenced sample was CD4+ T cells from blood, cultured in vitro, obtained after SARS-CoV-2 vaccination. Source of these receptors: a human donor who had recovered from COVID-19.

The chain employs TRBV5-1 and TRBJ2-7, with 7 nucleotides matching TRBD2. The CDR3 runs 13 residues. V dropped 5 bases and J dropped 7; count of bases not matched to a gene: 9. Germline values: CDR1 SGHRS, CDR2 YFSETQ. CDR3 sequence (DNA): TGCGCCAGCAGGGTGGGGAGGGGCGATGAGCAGTACTTC. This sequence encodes CASRVGRGDEQYF.

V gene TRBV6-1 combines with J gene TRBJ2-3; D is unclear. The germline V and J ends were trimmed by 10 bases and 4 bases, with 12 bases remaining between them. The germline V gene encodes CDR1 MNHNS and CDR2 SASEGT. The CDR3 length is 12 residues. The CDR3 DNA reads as TGTGCCACGGGCGGAATAGCAGATACGCAGTATTTT. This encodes CATGGIADTQYF.

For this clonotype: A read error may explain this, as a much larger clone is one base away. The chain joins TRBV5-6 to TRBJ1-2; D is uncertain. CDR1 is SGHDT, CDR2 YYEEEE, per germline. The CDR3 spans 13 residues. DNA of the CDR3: TGTGCCAGCAGCTTGGGCCTTAACTATGGCTACGCCTTC. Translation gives CASSLGLNYGYAF.

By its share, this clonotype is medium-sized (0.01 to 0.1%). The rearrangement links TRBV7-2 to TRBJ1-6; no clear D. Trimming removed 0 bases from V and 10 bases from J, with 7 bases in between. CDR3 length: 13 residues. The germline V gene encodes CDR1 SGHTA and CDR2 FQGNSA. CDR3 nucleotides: TGTGCCAGCAGCTTAGCGGGTATCTCACCCCTCCACTTT. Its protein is CASSLAGISPLHF.